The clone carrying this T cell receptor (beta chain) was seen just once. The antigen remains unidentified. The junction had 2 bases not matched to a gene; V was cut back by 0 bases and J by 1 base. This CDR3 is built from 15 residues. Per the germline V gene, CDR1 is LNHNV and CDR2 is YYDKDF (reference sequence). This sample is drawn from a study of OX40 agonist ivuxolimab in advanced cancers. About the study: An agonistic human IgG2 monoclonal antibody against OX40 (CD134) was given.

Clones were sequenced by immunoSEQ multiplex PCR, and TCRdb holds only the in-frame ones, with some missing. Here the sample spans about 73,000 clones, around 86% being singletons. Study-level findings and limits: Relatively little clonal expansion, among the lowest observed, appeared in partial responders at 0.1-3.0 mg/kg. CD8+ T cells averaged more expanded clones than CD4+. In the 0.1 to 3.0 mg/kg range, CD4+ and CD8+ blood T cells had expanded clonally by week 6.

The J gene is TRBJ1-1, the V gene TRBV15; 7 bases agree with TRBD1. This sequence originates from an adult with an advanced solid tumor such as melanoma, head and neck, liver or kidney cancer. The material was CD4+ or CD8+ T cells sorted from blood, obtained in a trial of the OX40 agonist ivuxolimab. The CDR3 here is CATSRDGTANTEAFF. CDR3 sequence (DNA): TGTGCCACCAGCAGAGATGGGACAGCGAACACTGAAGCTTTCTTT.